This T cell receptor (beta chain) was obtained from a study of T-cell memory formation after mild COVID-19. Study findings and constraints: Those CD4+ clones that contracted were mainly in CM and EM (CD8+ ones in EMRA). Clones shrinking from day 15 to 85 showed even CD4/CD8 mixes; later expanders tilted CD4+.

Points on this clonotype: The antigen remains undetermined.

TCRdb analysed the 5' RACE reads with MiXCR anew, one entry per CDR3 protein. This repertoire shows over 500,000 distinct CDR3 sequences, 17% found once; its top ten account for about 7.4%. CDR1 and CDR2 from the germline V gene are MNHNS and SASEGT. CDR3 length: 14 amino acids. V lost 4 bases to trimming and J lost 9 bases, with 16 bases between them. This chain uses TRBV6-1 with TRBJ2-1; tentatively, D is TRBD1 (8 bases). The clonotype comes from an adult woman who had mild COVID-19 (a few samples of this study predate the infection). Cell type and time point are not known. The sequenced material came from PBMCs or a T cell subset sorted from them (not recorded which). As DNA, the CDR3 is TGTGCCAGCAGTGCCCGAACAGGGGGGGGTGAGCAGTTCTTC. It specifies CASSARTGGGEQFF.